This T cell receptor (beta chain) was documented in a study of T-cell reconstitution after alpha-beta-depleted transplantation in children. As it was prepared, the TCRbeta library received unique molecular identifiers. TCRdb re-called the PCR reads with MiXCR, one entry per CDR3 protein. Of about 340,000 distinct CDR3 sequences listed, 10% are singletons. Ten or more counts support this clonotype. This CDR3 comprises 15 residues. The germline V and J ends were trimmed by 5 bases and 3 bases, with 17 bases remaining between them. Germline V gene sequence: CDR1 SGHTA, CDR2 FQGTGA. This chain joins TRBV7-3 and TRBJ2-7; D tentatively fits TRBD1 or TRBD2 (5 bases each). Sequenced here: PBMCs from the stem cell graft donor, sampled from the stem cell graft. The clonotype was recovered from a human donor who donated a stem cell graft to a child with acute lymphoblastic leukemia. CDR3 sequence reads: CASSVGRGLIYEQYF. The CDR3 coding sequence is TGTGCCAGCAGCGTGGGGCGCGGACTTATCTACGAGCAGTACTTC.